The sequence of this T cell receptor beta chain was determined in a study of T cell repertoires in cytomegalovirus infection. About the study: Shared public TCR beta signatures pointed to both CMV infection and a matching HLA type. Regarding the study as a whole: CMV carriers having the relevant HLA were flagged by cumulative public TCR beta family frequency. In two of eight donors, the top clonotype was HLA-C-restricted CMV-specific.

Turning to this clonotype: Its antigen is still unknown. Germline and junction disagree at one end, which may indicate a read error.

TCRdb re-called the reads with MiXCR, one entry per CDR3 protein. The sample comprises more than 650,000 distinct CDR3 sequences, approximately 40% of which are singletons, and 2.5% to 3.5% rests with the top ten. The CDR3 runs to 13 residues. Germline V CDR1 and CDR2: MNHNS, SASEGT. The sequenced sample consisted of PBMCs. The receptor's source is a human donor in good health (CMV status not recorded). Some clones in this sample may be carry-over from other donors' samples. The V and J genes are TRBV6-1 and TRBJ1-2; D remains unclear. The CDR3 DNA reads TGTGCCAGCAGTAAAGCCTTTTCCTTGGGCTACACCTTC. Protein sequence: CASSKAFSLGYTF.